This TCR beta chain was recovered during a study of blood T cell repertoires in COVID-19 (dated by TCRdb to the early 2020s). Looking at the study overall: The collaborator samples originated in the United States, Italy and Spain and spanned the acute and convalescent phases of COVID-19. Nearly every sample came with metadata listing a de-identified subject ID, COVID-19 status, age in years and sex. Where HLA class I and class II types were available, the types were taken from metadata supplied by the sample provider, not from assay-based typing. The material from the prospective study consisted of cDNA or gDNA derived from T cells, B-cell-depleted T cells, or PBMCs. The repertoires were made available in a free public database intended to serve as a resource for research on the immune response to SARS-CoV-2. The samples were drawn from the first 160 participants of the ongoing ImmuneRACE study and from more than 1,000 subjects provided by 6 global collaborators. Deeply sampled blood TCRbeta repertoires from subjects exposed to, actively infected with, or recovered from COVID-19 were included in the dataset.

TCRbeta CDR3 regions were amplified from genomic DNA using the immunoSEQ Assay, a bias-controlled multiplex PCR. As for how the authors treated the data: Within the assay, amplification of reference gene primers was used to estimate how many nucleated cells each sample contained. To quantify the absolute abundance of each unique TCRbeta CDR3 rearrangement, sequence reads were collapsed and filtered. Productive Simpson clonality was computed per sample as the square root of Simpson's diversity index over productive rearrangements. The source is immuneACCESS, and TCRdb retained only in-frame sequences with V and J called. Part of the clones is not carried over; for the studies checked, unresolved V genes explain less than half of this, and the remainder is unexplained. The D gene and trimming were derived from the DNA, and the V and J assignments and clone size from that table. In all, the sample holds about 330,000 clones, and about 87% of those were seen once. The ten most abundant clones make up roughly a tenth of the sample.

In Seattle, one collaborating source enrolled patients while the infection was active and tracked those patients longitudinally over the course of disease. Collaborating institutions collected whole blood in K2EDTA tubes following their own protocols. For TCRbeta analysis, collaborators shipped samples as frozen whole blood, isolated PBMCs, or DNA extracted from either of those sample types. CDR1 SGHVS and CDR2 FQNEAQ are derived from the germline V gene. The junction carries 17 bases between V and J, which are trimmed by 5 bases and 9 bases respectively. Its CDR3 holds 13 amino acids, cysteine through phenylalanine. This entry keeps only the CDR3 DNA: 39 bases, framed from base 1. On this clone: Its antigen is currently not known. Per-base qualities were not stored, and no clone one base away is much larger.

Overall study results and their limits: The amount of clinical and demographic metadata varied by source and participant and was provided uncurated.

Sequencing was carried out using peripheral blood. The chain joins TRBV7-8 to TRBJ2-7; TRBD1 might be the D gene, on 6 matching bases. This sequence originates from a man aged 25 to 40 with COVID-19, enrolled during active disease. The nucleotide sequence is given as TGTGCCAGCAGCCATAACTTACAGGGATCGCAGTACTTC. Translated, it gives CASSHNLQGSQYF.